Listed below are T cell receptor beta chains from one sample, sequenced in a study of T cell repertoires in cytomegalovirus infection. TCRdb re-analysed the reads in MiXCR, keeping a single row per CDR3 protein. The sample contains roughly 240,000 distinct CDR3 sequences, roughly 6.5% of which appear only once. The sample taken for sequencing was PBMCs. These receptors were collected from a human donor in good health (CMV status not recorded). Some clones in this sample may be carry-over from other donors' samples. Each CDR3 is given with its conserved first and last residue. The D gene is left open where the match is weak. Only part of the rows carry a size: once, few, many, or a class if the clone is expanded.

cdr3_length,j_call,v_call,d_call,clone_size,cdr3_aa,cdr3_nt
13,TRBJ2-5,TRBV7-2,-,many,CASSLAEGGAQYF,TGTGCCAGCAGCTTAGCCGAAGGGGGTGCCCAGTACTTC
21,TRBJ2-2,TRBV6-2/TRBV6-3,-,-,CASSYSTTSNPFDSNTGELFF,TGTGCCAGCAGTTACTCGACCACCTCTAACCCCTTTGATTCAAACACCGGGGAGCTGTTTTTT
15,TRBJ2-7,TRBV7-2,-,many,CASSLARAGLYEQYF,TGTGCCAGCAGCTTAGCGCGAGCAGGCCTATACGAGCAGTACTTC
14,TRBJ2-3,TRBV5-5,-,many,CASSLARTEDTQYF,TGTGCCAGCAGCTTGGCTAGGACAGAAGATACGCAGTATTTT
15,TRBJ1-5,TRBV5-6,TRBD1,many,CASSYQGAGNQPQHF,TGTGCCAGCAGCTACCAGGGGGCTGGCAATCAGCCCCAGCATTTT
14,TRBJ2-3,TRBV7-2,-,many,CASSQGLNTDTQYF,TGTGCCAGCAGCCAAGGCCTTAACACAGATACGCAGTATTTT
15,TRBJ1-1,TRBV20-1,-,-,CSARDMRQMNTEAFF,TGCAGTGCTAGAGATATGCGACAGATGAACACTGAAGCTTTCTTT
15,TRBJ2-3,TRBV5-1,TRBD2,many,CASSLRGLPTDTQYF,TGCGCCAGCAGCTTGAGGGGACTACCCACAGATACGCAGTATTTT
12,TRBJ1-2,TRBV11-2,-,many,CASRTLVGGYTF,TGTGCCAGCAGGACCTTGGTTGGTGGCTACACCTTC
15,TRBJ2-6,TRBV2,-,many,CASSETGSGANVLTF,TGTGCCAGTAGTGAAACAGGCTCTGGGGCCAACGTCCTGACTTTC
14,TRBJ1-1,TRBV7-2,-,many,CASSLRSENTEAFF,TGTGCCAGCAGCTTACGGTCCGAGAACACTGAAGCTTTCTTT
13,TRBJ1-1,TRBV7-2,TRBD1,many,CASSSTGGAEAFF,TGTGCCAGCAGCTCCACAGGGGGCGCTGAAGCTTTCTTT
15,TRBJ1-2,TRBV7-8,-,many,CASNVEGVINYGYTF,TGTGCCAGCAACGTGGAGGGGGTGATTAACTATGGCTACACCTTC
13,TRBJ2-3,TRBV29-1,-,many,CSVERGGTDTQYF,TGCAGCGTTGAAAGGGGTGGCACAGATACGCAGTATTTT
15,TRBJ2-1,TRBV10-3,TRBD2,many,CAISEGLAGGPGQFF,TGTGCCATCAGTGAGGGACTAGCGGGGGGGCCGGGGCAGTTCTTC
17,TRBJ2-1,TRBV7-9,TRBD2,few,CASSLGASGTSYNEQFF,TGTGCCAGCAGCTTAGGGGCTAGCGGTACCTCCTACAATGAGCAGTTCTTC
13,TRBJ1-2,TRBV28,-,-,CASSLSRHYGYTF,TGTGCCAGCAGTTTGTCGAGGCACTATGGCTACACCTTC
12,TRBJ2-2,TRBV2,-,many,CASSYHTGELFF,TGTGCCAGCAGTTACCATACCGGGGAGCTGTTTTTT
15,TRBJ2-6,TRBV2,-,many,CASSAESSGANVLTF,TGTGCCAGCAGTGCTGAGAGCTCTGGGGCCAACGTCCTGACTTTC
16,TRBJ1-6,TRBV20-1,-,many,CSARRGSSSYNSPLHF,TGCAGTGCTAGGAGGGGGTCGAGCTCCTATAATTCACCCCTCCACTTT
13,TRBJ2-1,TRBV28,TRBD1,many,CASSPGQGMEQFF,TGTGCCAGCAGTCCGGGACAGGGTATGGAGCAGTTCTTC
15,TRBJ1-6,TRBV14,-,many,CASSSTGRNNSPLHF,TGTGCCAGCAGCTCAACGGGACGTAATAATTCACCCCTCCACTTT
14,TRBJ1-5,TRBV29-1,-,few,CSVPGPARDQPQHF,TGCAGCGTGCCGGGCCCCGCGCGCGATCAGCCCCAGCATTTT
14,TRBJ2-7,TRBV7-8,-,many,CASSTMAGAYEQYF,TGTGCCAGCAGCACAATGGCAGGGGCCTACGAGCAGTACTTC
16,TRBJ2-7,TRBV2,-,many,CASSDGPASYSYEQYF,TGTGCCAGCAGTGATGGACCAGCGTCCTACTCCTACGAGCAGTACTTC
19,TRBJ2-3,TRBV25-1,TRBD2,many,CASSERASGGAYSTDTQYF,TGTGCCAGCAGTGAAAGAGCGAGCGGGGGGGCCTACAGCACAGATACGCAGTATTTT
15,TRBJ2-3,TRBV12-3/TRBV12-4,-,many,CASSPTPPGADTQYF,TGTGCCAGCAGCCCCACGCCCCCGGGGGCAGATACGCAGTATTTT
13,TRBJ1-1,TRBV20-1,-,many,CSARGGQYGEAFF,TGCAGTGCTAGAGGAGGACAGTACGGGGAAGCTTTCTTT
14,TRBJ2-7,TRBV7-2,-,many,CASSLDLARYEQYF,TGTGCCAGCAGCTTAGATCTAGCGCGCTACGAGCAGTACTTC
18,TRBJ2-2,TRBV6-4,TRBD2,-,CASRLTSGGAANTGELLF,TGTGCCAGCAGACTGACTAGCGGGGGGGCGGCGAACACCGGGGAGCTGCTTTTT
14,TRBJ2-2,TRBV5-1,-,few,CASSEAAGAGELFF,TGCGCCAGCAGTGAGGCGGCTGGAGCCGGGGAGCTGTTTTTT
17,TRBJ2-7,TRBV2,TRBD1,many,CASSEALRRTGGSEQYF,TGTGCCAGCAGTGAAGCGCTTCGAAGGACAGGGGGCTCCGAGCAGTACTTC
14,TRBJ2-5,TRBV7-2,-,many,CASSKTAFQETQYF,TGTGCCAGCAGCAAAACAGCCTTTCAAGAGACCCAGTACTTC
14,TRBJ2-5,TRBV2,-,many,CASSVTGAYETQYF,TGTGCCAGCAGTGTAACGGGGGCTTATGAGACCCAGTACTTC
16,TRBJ1-2,TRBV18,-,few,CASSAPPPGRNYGYTF,TGTGCCAGCTCGGCACCCCCCCCGGGACGGAACTATGGCTACACCTTC
15,TRBJ2-2,TRBV7-2,-,many,CASSKGGVGTGELFF,TGTGCCAGCAGTAAAGGAGGGGTAGGAACCGGGGAGCTGTTTTTT
12,TRBJ1-5,TRBV20-1,TRBD1,few,CSARQGAQPQHF,TGCAGTGCAAGACAGGGGGCTCAGCCCCAGCATTTT
16,TRBJ2-1,TRBV7-2,-,many,CASSLPGGGRRNEQFF,TGTGCCAGCAGCTTGCCAGGGGGGGGCCGGAGGAATGAGCAGTTCTTC
15,TRBJ1-6,TRBV7-2,-,many,CASSLARGAGSPLHF,TGTGCCAGCAGCTTAGCCCGGGGGGCGGGTTCACCCCTCCACTTT
15,TRBJ1-4,TRBV20-1,-,-,CSATGHLTTNEKLFF,TGCAGTGCGACCGGACACCTCACAACTAATGAAAAACTGTTTTTT
17,TRBJ2-1,TRBV28,TRBD2,many,CASSLPLGGGRGPEQFF,TGTGCCAGCAGTTTACCCCTAGGCGGGGGGCGGGGACCTGAGCAGTTCTTC